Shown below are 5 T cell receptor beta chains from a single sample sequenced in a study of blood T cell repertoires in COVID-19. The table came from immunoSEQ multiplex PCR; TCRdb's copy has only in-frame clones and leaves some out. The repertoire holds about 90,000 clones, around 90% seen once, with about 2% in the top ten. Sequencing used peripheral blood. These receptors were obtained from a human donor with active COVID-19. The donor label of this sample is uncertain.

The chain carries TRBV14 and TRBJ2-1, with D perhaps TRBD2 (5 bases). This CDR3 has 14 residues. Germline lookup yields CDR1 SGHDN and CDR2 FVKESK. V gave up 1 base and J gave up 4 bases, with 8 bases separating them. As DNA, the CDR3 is TGTGCCAGCAGCCAAGTGGGAGTTTACAATGAGCAGTTCTTC. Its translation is CASSQVGVYNEQFF.

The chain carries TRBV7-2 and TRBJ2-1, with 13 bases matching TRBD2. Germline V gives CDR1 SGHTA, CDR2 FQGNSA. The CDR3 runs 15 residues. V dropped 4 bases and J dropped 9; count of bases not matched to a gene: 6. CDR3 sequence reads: CASSSTSGGDGEQFF. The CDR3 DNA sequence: TGTGCCAGCAGCTCAACTAGCGGGGGGGACGGTGAGCAGTTCTTC.

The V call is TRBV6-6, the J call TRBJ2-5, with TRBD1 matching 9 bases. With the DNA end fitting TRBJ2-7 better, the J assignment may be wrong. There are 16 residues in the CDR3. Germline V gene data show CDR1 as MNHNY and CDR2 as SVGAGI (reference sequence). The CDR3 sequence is CASSQSTGGGSYEQYF. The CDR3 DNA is TGTGCCAGCAGCCAATCGACAGGGGGTGGCTCCTACGAGCAGTACTTC.

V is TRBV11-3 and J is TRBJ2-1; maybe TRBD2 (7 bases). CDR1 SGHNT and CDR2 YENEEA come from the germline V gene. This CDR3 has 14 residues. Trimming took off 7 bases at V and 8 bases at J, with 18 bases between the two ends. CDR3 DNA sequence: TGTGCCAGCACGAAAGGGGGGGCCCGGGATGAGCAGTTCTTC. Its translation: CASTKGGARDEQFF.

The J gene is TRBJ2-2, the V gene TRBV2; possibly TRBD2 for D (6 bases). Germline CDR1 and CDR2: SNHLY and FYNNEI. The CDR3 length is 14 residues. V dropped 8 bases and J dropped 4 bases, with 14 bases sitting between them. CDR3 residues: CASGKTGVTGELFF. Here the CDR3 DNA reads TGTGCCAGCGGGAAGACGGGAGTCACCGGGGAGCTGTTTTTT.